The entry below gives a single T cell receptor (beta chain) sequence along with its context. The data were obtained in a study of blood T cell repertoires in COVID-19. The length of the CDR3 is 16 residues. The ends lost 4 bases at V and 0 bases at J; junction bases unmatched: 7. Germline assignment: CDR1 SGHNT and CDR2 YENEEA. Authors' data handling: Nucleated cell number was recorded as an estimate derived from reference gene primer amplification. The method was immunoSEQ multiplex PCR; TCRdb's version includes in-frame clones alone and lacks a portion of them. V, J and clone size were drawn from that table, and D and trimming were deduced from the DNA. The data hold 97,000 or so clones, with roughly 90% observed a single time. One Seattle source followed patients from active infection through their disease course.

V and J are TRBV11-3 and TRBJ2-5, with 8 bases matching TRBD2. The receptor comes from a woman between 50 and 59 years old with COVID-19, enrolled during active disease. Sequenced material: peripheral blood. DNA of the CDR3: TGTGCCAGCAGCTCTCGGGCGGGGGGAAACCAAGAGACCCAGTACTTC. Encoded protein: CASSSRAGGNQETQYF. Drawing the rest from reference TRBV11-3 and TRBJ2-5, the complete variable domain is EAGVVQSPRYKIIEKKQPVAFWCNPISGHNTLYWYLQNLGQGPELLIRYENEEAVDDSQLPKDRFSAERLKGVDSTLKIQPAELGDSAVYLCASSSRAGGNQETQYFGPGTRLLVL.